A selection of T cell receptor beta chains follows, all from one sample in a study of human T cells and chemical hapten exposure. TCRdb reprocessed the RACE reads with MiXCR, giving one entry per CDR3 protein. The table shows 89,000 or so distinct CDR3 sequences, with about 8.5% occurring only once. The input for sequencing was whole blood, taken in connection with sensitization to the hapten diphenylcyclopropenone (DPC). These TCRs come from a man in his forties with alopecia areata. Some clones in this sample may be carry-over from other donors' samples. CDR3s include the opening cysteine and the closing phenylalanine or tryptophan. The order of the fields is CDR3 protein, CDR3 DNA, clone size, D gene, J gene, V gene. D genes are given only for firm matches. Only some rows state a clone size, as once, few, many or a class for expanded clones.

CDR3 protein: CSAKTGAAGNTIYF
CDR3 DNA: TGCAGTGCTAAGACGGGGGCAGCTGGAAACACCATATATTTT
clone size: many
D gene: .
J gene: TRBJ1-3
V gene: TRBV20-1

CDR3 protein: CASSQASGLTDTQYF
CDR3 DNA: TGTGCCAGCAGTCAAGCTAGCGGCCTCACAGATACGCAGTATTTT
clone size: few
D gene: TRBD2
J gene: TRBJ2-3
V gene: TRBV6-2/TRBV6-3

CDR3 protein: CASSLNRPRANQPQHF
CDR3 DNA: TGTGCCAGCAGCCTCAATCGCCCCAGGGCCAATCAGCCCCAGCATTTT
clone size: .
D gene: .
J gene: TRBJ1-5
V gene: TRBV9

CDR3 protein: CASSLDRARLGYTF
CDR3 DNA: TGTGCCAGCAGCTTGGACAGGGCGAGGCTGGGCTACACCTTC
clone size: many
D gene: .
J gene: TRBJ1-2
V gene: TRBV5-5

CDR3 protein: CASSFGLDNYGYTF
CDR3 DNA: TGTGCCAGCAGTTTCGGGCTGGACAACTATGGCTACACCTTC
clone size: many
D gene: .
J gene: TRBJ1-2
V gene: TRBV27

CDR3 protein: CASSPNQETQYF
CDR3 DNA: TGTGCCAGCTCACCAAACCAAGAGACCCAGTACTTC
clone size: many
D gene: .
J gene: TRBJ2-5
V gene: TRBV18

CDR3 protein: CASRAGTGLGNEQFF
CDR3 DNA: TGTGCCAGCAGGGCTGGGACAGGGCTAGGCAATGAGCAGTTCTTC
clone size: .
D gene: TRBD1
J gene: TRBJ2-1
V gene: TRBV5-5

CDR3 protein: CSVGDGAYEQYF
CDR3 DNA: TGCAGCGTTGGGGACGGGGCCTACGAGCAGTACTTC
clone size: many
D gene: .
J gene: TRBJ2-7
V gene: TRBV29-1

CDR3 protein: CASSLEAGAGNQPQHF
CDR3 DNA: TGTGCCAGCAGCTTGGAGGCGGGAGCGGGCAATCAGCCCCAGCATTTT
clone size: few
D gene: .
J gene: TRBJ1-5
V gene: TRBV5-6

CDR3 protein: CASSLNGLDSPLHF
CDR3 DNA: TGTGCCAGCAGTTTGAATGGGCTTGATTCACCCCTCCACTTT
clone size: few
D gene: .
J gene: TRBJ1-6
V gene: TRBV12-3/TRBV12-4

CDR3 protein: CASSLRAGGREETQYF
CDR3 DNA: TGTGCCAGCAGTTTAAGGGCGGGAGGTCGGGAAGAGACCCAGTACTTC
clone size: .
D gene: TRBD2
J gene: TRBJ2-5
V gene: TRBV27

CDR3 protein: CASSGLAGAFGTQYF
CDR3 DNA: TGTGCCAGCAGCGGTCTAGCGGGGGCCTTTGGGACCCAGTACTTC
clone size: many
D gene: TRBD2
J gene: TRBJ2-5
V gene: TRBV6-2/TRBV6-3

CDR3 protein: CASSQDLLRNNEAFF
CDR3 DNA: TGTGCCAGCAGCCAAGATTTACTCCGGAACAATGAAGCTTTCTTT
clone size: many
D gene: .
J gene: TRBJ1-1
V gene: TRBV4-2

CDR3 protein: CASSRTDSNQPQHF
CDR3 DNA: TGTGCCAGCAGCCGTACGGATAGCAATCAGCCCCAGCATTTT
clone size: few
D gene: .
J gene: TRBJ1-5
V gene: TRBV6-2/TRBV6-3

CDR3 protein: CSVEAAGRKNEQYF
CDR3 DNA: TGCAGCGTTGAGGCGGCAGGGCGGAAGAACGAGCAGTACTTC
clone size: few
D gene: .
J gene: TRBJ2-7
V gene: TRBV29-1

CDR3 protein: CASSYAGGNEQFF
CDR3 DNA: TGTGCCAGCAGTTATGCGGGAGGGAATGAGCAGTTCTTC
clone size: .
D gene: TRBD2
J gene: TRBJ2-1
V gene: TRBV12-3/TRBV12-4

CDR3 protein: CASRTGGHREQFF
CDR3 DNA: TGTGCCAGCAGAACGGGGGGACACCGTGAGCAGTTCTTC
clone size: .
D gene: .
J gene: TRBJ2-1
V gene: TRBV27

CDR3 protein: CATSDSVLQGYNEQFF
CDR3 DNA: TGTGCCACCAGTGATTCAGTCCTACAGGGGTACAATGAGCAGTTCTTC
clone size: many
D gene: TRBD1
J gene: TRBJ2-1
V gene: TRBV24-1

CDR3 protein: CASSPRIGQTNTGELFF
CDR3 DNA: TGTGCCAGCAGCCCCCGTATCGGACAGACGAACACCGGGGAGCTGTTTTTT
clone size: many
D gene: .
J gene: TRBJ2-2
V gene: TRBV7-9

CDR3 protein: CSARAPGDYNEQFF
CDR3 DNA: TGCAGTGCTAGAGCTCCGGGAGACTACAATGAGCAGTTCTTC
clone size: few
D gene: .
J gene: TRBJ2-1
V gene: TRBV20-1

CDR3 protein: CASSLARGSETQHF
CDR3 DNA: TGTGCCAGCAGCTTAGCGAGGGGATCGGAGACCCAGCATTTT
clone size: .
D gene: .
J gene: TRBJ1-5
V gene: TRBV7-8

CDR3 protein: CASSQGLWNEQFF
CDR3 DNA: TGTGCCAGCAGCCAAGGCTTATGGAATGAGCAGTTCTTC
clone size: .
D gene: .
J gene: TRBJ2-1
V gene: TRBV3-1

CDR3 protein: CASSPPLGTSTDTQYF
CDR3 DNA: TGTGCCAGCTCACCCCCTCTAGGAACTAGCACAGATACGCAGTATTTT
clone size: few
D gene: .
J gene: TRBJ2-3
V gene: TRBV18

CDR3 protein: CASSQGEQGAGSTEAFF
CDR3 DNA: TGCGCCAGCAGCCAAGGGGAACAGGGGGCAGGGAGCACTGAAGCTTTCTTT
clone size: many
D gene: TRBD1
J gene: TRBJ1-1
V gene: TRBV4-1

CDR3 protein: CASSVNRDYHNEQFF
CDR3 DNA: TGTGCCAGCAGCGTAAACCGGGACTATCACAATGAGCAGTTCTTC
clone size: .
D gene: TRBD2
J gene: TRBJ2-1
V gene: TRBV9

CDR3 protein: CASSPHSLLAENTGELFF
CDR3 DNA: TGTGCCAGCAGCCCCCATAGTCTTCTAGCGGAGAACACCGGGGAGCTGTTTTTT
clone size: few
D gene: TRBD2
J gene: TRBJ2-2
V gene: TRBV3-1

CDR3 protein: CAWGTSTDTQYF
CDR3 DNA: TGTGCCTGGGGGACTAGCACAGATACGCAGTATTTT
clone size: many
D gene: .
J gene: TRBJ2-3
V gene: TRBV30

CDR3 protein: CASSLGGANVLTF
CDR3 DNA: TGTGCCAGCAGTTTAGGTGGGGCCAACGTCCTGACTTTC
clone size: few
D gene: .
J gene: TRBJ2-6
V gene: TRBV27

CDR3 protein: CSARDSLREQYF
CDR3 DNA: TGCAGTGCTAGAGACAGTCTCCGGGAGCAGTACTTC
clone size: .
D gene: .
J gene: TRBJ2-7
V gene: TRBV20-1

CDR3 protein: CASSYSPTSTDTQYF
CDR3 DNA: TGTGCCAGCAGTTACTCTCCTACTAGCACAGATACGCAGTATTTT
clone size: many
D gene: .
J gene: TRBJ2-3
V gene: TRBV6-5

CDR3 protein: CSATPRGRSLYGYTF
CDR3 DNA: TGCAGTGCTACCCCCAGGGGGCGCAGTCTCTATGGCTACACCTTC
clone size: .
D gene: TRBD1
J gene: TRBJ1-2
V gene: TRBV20-1

CDR3 protein: CAWSPPGQKNIQYF
CDR3 DNA: TGTGCCTGGAGTCCCCCGGGACAGAAAAACATTCAGTACTTC
clone size: many
D gene: TRBD1
J gene: TRBJ2-4
V gene: TRBV30

CDR3 protein: CSARPRTGGPYGYTF
CDR3 DNA: TGCAGTGCTAGACCCAGGACAGGGGGCCCCTATGGCTACACCTTC
clone size: many
D gene: TRBD1
J gene: TRBJ1-2
V gene: TRBV20-1

CDR3 protein: CASSLFFPATDTQYF
CDR3 DNA: TGTGCCAGCAGTTTGTTTTTTCCGGCCACAGATACGCAGTATTTT
clone size: many
D gene: .
J gene: TRBJ2-3
V gene: TRBV5-8

CDR3 protein: CAWELITGGVRTNSGYTF
CDR3 DNA: TGTGCCTGGGAGCTGATTACAGGGGGCGTCCGAACCAACAGTGGCTACACCTTC
clone size: .
D gene: TRBD1
J gene: TRBJ1-2
V gene: TRBV30

CDR3 protein: CASRLYGTVSFRMFF
CDR3 DNA: TGTGCCAGCAGGCTATACGGGACAGTGAGCTTTAGGATGTTCTTC
clone size: few
D gene: TRBD1
J gene: TRBJ2-1
V gene: TRBV6-2/TRBV6-3

CDR3 protein: CASSQSHRGLSSNSPLHF
CDR3 DNA: TGCGCCAGCAGCCAATCTCACAGGGGGCTATCTTCTAATTCACCCCTCCACTTT
clone size: many
D gene: TRBD1
J gene: TRBJ1-6
V gene: TRBV4-3

CDR3 protein: CASSSPDSVPIDFNEQFF
CDR3 DNA: TGTGCCAGCAGCTCCCCGGACAGTGTGCCCATCGATTTCAATGAGCAGTTCTTC
clone size: .
D gene: .
J gene: TRBJ2-1
V gene: TRBV11-3

CDR3 protein: CASSQDDRVVGETQYF
CDR3 DNA: TGTGCCAGCAGCCAAGATGACAGGGTAGTTGGTGAGACCCAGTACTTC
clone size: few
D gene: TRBD1
J gene: TRBJ2-5
V gene: TRBV3-1

CDR3 protein: CSAFGDPSYEQYF
CDR3 DNA: TGCAGTGCTTTTGGCGACCCCTCCTACGAGCAGTACTTC
clone size: many
D gene: .
J gene: TRBJ2-7
V gene: TRBV20-1

CDR3 protein: CAKRDSGSGNQPQHF
CDR3 DNA: TGTGCCAAAAGGGACAGTGGCTCTGGCAATCAGCCCCAGCATTTT
clone size: few
D gene: TRBD1
J gene: TRBJ1-5
V gene: TRBV10-3

CDR3 protein: CASSKGLLNTGELFF
CDR3 DNA: TGTGCCAGCAGCAAGGGACTTCTCAACACCGGGGAGCTGTTTTTT
clone size: few
D gene: .
J gene: TRBJ2-2
V gene: TRBV12-3/TRBV12-4

CDR3 protein: CASSPPPYNEQFF
CDR3 DNA: TGTGCCAGCAGCCCCCCCCCCTACAATGAGCAGTTCTTC
clone size: .
D gene: .
J gene: TRBJ2-1
V gene: TRBV7-3

CDR3 protein: CASSDLLAGEQFF
CDR3 DNA: TGTGCCAGCAGCGACCTACTAGCGGGAGAGCAGTTCTTC
clone size: .
D gene: TRBD2
J gene: TRBJ2-1
V gene: TRBV7-9

CDR3 protein: CASSYSGAGGSGETQYF
CDR3 DNA: TGTGCCAGCAGTTACTCCGGAGCGGGAGGGTCGGGAGAGACCCAGTACTTC
clone size: few
D gene: TRBD2
J gene: TRBJ2-5
V gene: TRBV6-5

CDR3 protein: CASSPLEGNTEAFF
CDR3 DNA: TGTGCCAGCTCACCACTCGAAGGGAACACTGAAGCTTTCTTT
clone size: many
D gene: .
J gene: TRBJ1-1
V gene: TRBV18

CDR3 protein: CSAQGLAGGYEQYF
CDR3 DNA: TGCAGTGCCCAGGGACTAGCGGGAGGCTACGAGCAGTACTTC
clone size: .
D gene: TRBD2
J gene: TRBJ2-7
V gene: TRBV20-1

CDR3 protein: CASSQGDSNSPLHF
CDR3 DNA: TGCGCCAGCAGCCAAGGAGACAGTAATTCACCCCTCCACTTT
clone size: many
D gene: .
J gene: TRBJ1-6
V gene: TRBV4-3

CDR3 protein: CASSSGANVLTF
CDR3 DNA: TGTGCCAGCAGTTCTGGGGCCAACGTCCTGACTTTC
clone size: many
D gene: .
J gene: TRBJ2-6
V gene: TRBV6-2/TRBV6-3

CDR3 protein: CASSILDSTGELFF
CDR3 DNA: TGTGCCAGCAGTATTCTTGACAGCACCGGGGAGCTGTTTTTT
clone size: .
D gene: .
J gene: TRBJ2-2
V gene: TRBV2